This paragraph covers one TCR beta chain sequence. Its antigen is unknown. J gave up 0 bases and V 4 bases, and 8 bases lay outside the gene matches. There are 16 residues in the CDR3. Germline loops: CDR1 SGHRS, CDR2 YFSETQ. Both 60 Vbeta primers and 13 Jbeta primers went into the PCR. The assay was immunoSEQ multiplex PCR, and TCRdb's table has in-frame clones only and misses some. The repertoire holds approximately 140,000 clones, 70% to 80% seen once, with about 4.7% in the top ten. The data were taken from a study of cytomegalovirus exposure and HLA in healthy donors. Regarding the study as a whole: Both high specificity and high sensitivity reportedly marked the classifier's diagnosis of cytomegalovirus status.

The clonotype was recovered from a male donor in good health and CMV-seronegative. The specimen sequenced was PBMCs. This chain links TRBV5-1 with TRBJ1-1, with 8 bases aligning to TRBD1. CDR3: CASSLLTGVLNTEAFF. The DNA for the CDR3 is TGCGCCAGCAGCCTACTGACAGGGGTACTGAACACTGAAGCTTTCTTT.